A selection of T cell receptor beta chains follows, all from one sample in a study of identical twins. Via MiXCR, TCRdb re-called the 5' RACE reads, giving one row per CDR3 protein. The table lists approximately 680,000 distinct CDR3 sequences, about 7.1% of them singletons. These sequences were also reported in another study, on yellow fever vaccine responses in identical twins.

Sequencing was done on a sample of PBMCs. These receptor sequences come from a woman aged 18 to 35 in good health. Each CDR3 is given with its conserved first and last residue. A D gene is named only where the DNA matches it firmly.

d_gene	v_gene	CDR3aa
-	TRBV7-9	CASSLKGQTSGANVLTF
TRBD2	TRBV12-3/TRBV12-4	CASSLWTSAKPYNEQFF
-	TRBV6-1	CASSEEPHGGYNEQFF
TRBD2	TRBV24-1	CATSESGTSGFYEQYF
-	TRBV7-6	CASSETSEHSTDTQYF
-	TRBV20-1	CSATWTGNTEAFF
TRBD2	TRBV18	CASSRGTSGTYEQYF
-	TRBV20-1	CSARDRKIQETQYF
-	TRBV6-2/TRBV6-3	CATGDLTGNTIYF
TRBD1	TRBV7-9	CASSLPQTGVRYTF